Sequencing of this T cell receptor (beta chain) was carried out in a study of graft-versus-host responses after intestinal transplantation. Whole-study context: Recipients had transplants, and these were multivisceral, liver-intestinal, or isolated intestinal. Study-wide results and limits: Investigators detected GvH clones in recipient marrow, with some emerging earlier in ileum or blood.

Comments on this clone: Its antigen is still unknown.

Libraries were prepared by immunoSEQ multiplex PCR; TCRdb keeps only in-frame clonotypes and omits some of them. Of about 80,000 clones listed, approximately 92% are singletons. The sequence was obtained from a human patient who received an intestinal transplant, so some T cells may come from the graft donor. The input for sequencing was PBMCs, taken 98 days after intestinal transplantation.

The chain's CDR3 is CASSLDAAREQYF. CDR3 bases: TGCGCCAGCAGCTTGGACGCGGCGCGGGAGCAGTACTTC. This chain links TRBV5-1 with TRBJ2-7; no reliable D call. The CDR3 has 13 amino acids. Germline V lookup: CDR1 SGHRS, CDR2 YFSETQ. The germline V and J ends were trimmed by 0 bases and 7 bases, with 11 bases remaining between them.